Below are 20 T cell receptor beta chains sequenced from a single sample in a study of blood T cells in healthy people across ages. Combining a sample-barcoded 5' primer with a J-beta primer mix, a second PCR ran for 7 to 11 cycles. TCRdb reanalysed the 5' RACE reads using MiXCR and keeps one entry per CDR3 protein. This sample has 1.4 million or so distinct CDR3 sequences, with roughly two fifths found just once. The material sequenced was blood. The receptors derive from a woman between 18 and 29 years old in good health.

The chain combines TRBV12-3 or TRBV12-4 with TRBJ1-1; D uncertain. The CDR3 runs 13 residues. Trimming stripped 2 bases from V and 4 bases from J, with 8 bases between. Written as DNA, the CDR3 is TGTGCCAGCAGTTTATTGTTGTTCACTGAAGCTTTCTTT. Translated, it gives CASSLLLFTEAFF.

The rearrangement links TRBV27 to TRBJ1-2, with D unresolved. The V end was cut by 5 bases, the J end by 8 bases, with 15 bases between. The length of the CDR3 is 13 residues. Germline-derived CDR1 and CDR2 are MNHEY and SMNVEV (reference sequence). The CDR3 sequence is CASSARLFGGYTF. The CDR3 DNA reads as TGTGCCAGCAGTGCCAGACTCTTTGGGGGCTACACCTTC.

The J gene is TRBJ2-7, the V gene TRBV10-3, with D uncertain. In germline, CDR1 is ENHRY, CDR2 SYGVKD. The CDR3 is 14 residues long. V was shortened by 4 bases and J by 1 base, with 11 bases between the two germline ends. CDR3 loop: CAISGRGESYEQYF. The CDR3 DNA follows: TGTGCCATCAGTGGGCGTGGCGAGTCCTACGAGCAGTACTTC.

CDR3 nucleotides: TGTGCCACCTCCGGGGCGGGGACTAATGAGCAGTTCTTC. Its translation: CATSGAGTNEQFF. The chain links TRBV27 to TRBJ2-1, with D perhaps matching TRBD2 (6 bases). From germline, CDR1 is MNHEY and CDR2 SMNVEV (reference sequence). This CDR3 spans 13 amino acids. V lost 10 bases and J lost 7, with 17 bases in between.

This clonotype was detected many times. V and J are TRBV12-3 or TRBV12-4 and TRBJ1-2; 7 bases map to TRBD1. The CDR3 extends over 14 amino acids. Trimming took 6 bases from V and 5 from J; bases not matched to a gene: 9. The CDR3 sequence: CASSPTGAGYGYTF. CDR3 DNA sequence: TGTGCCAGCAGCCCAACAGGGGCTGGATATGGCTACACCTTC.

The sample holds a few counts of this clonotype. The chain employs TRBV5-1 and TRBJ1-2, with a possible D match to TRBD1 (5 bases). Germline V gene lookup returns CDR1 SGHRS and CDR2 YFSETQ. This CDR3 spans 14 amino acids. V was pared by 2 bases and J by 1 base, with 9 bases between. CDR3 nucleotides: TGCGCCAGCAGCTTTGCCGACAGTAACTATGGCTACACCTTC. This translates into CASSFADSNYGYTF.

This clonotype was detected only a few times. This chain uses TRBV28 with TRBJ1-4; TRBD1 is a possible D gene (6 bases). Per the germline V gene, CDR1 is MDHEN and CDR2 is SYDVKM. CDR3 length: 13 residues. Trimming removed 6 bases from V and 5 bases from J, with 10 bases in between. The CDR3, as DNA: TGTGCCAGCAGGGGGACAATGAATGAAAAACTGTTTTTT. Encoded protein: CASRGTMNEKLFF. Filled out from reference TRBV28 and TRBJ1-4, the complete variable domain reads DVKVTQSSRYLVKRTGEKVFLECVQDMDHENMFWYRQDPGLGLRLIYFSYDVKMKEKGDIPEGYSVSREKKERFSLILESASTNQTSMYLCASRGTMNEKLFFGSGTQLSVL.

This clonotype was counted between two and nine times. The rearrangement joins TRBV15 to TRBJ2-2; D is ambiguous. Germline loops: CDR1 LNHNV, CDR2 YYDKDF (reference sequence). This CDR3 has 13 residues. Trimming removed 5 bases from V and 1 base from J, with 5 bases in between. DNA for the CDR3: TGTGCCACCAGCTTCAGGAACACCGGGGAGCTGTTTTTT. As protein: CATSFRNTGELFF.

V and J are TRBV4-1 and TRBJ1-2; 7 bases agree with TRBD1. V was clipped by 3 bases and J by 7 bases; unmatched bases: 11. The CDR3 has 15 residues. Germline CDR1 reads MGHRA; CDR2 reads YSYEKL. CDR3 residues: CASSHPGQIVPGYTF. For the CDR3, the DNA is TGCGCCAGCAGCCACCCGGGACAGATTGTGCCTGGCTACACCTTC.

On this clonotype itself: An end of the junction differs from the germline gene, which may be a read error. The CDR3 region is CASSVIQAGELFF. The DNA of the CDR3 is TGTGCTAGCAGCGTAATTCAGGCCGGGGAGCTGTTTTTT. The V and J genes are TRBV7-7 and TRBJ2-2; D remains unclear. Germline V gene data show CDR1 as SSHAT and CDR2 as FNYEAQ (reference sequence). This CDR3 contains 13 residues.

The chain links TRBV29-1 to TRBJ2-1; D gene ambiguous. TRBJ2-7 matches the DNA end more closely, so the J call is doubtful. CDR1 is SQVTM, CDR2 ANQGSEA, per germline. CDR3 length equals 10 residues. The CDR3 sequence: CSGSYNEQYF. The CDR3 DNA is TGCAGCGGCTCCTACAATGAGCAGTACTTC.

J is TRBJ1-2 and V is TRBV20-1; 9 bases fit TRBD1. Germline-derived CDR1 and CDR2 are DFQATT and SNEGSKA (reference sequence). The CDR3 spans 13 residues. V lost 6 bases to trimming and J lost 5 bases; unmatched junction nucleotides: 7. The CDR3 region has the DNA TGCAGTGCGGAGACAGGGGGTTGGTATGGCTACACCTTC. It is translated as CSAETGGWYGYTF.

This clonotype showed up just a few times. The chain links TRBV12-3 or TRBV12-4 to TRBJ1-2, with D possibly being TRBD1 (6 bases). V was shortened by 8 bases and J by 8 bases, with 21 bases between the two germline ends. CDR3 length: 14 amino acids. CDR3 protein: CASSRGYSGTGYTF. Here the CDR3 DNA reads TGTGCCAGCTCCAGGGGCTATTCAGGGACGGGCTACACCTTC.

CDR3 bases: TGCAGTGCTTCCGGACCACAGGGTTACACTGAAGCTTTCTTT. It translates to CSASGPQGYTEAFF. V usage is TRBV20-1 and J usage is TRBJ1-1; possible D gene TRBD1, 6 bases. Looked up from germline, CDR1 is DFQATT and CDR2 is SNEGSKA (reference sequence). V was trimmed by 5 bases and J by 3 bases, leaving 16 bases between them. CDR3 length: 14 amino acids.

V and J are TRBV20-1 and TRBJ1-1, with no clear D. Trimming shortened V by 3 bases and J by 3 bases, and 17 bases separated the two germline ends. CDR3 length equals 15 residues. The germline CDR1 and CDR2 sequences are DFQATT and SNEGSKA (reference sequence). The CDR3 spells CSARSRINMDTEAFF. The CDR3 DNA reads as TGCAGTGCTAGGAGCCGGATTAACATGGACACTGAAGCTTTCTTT.

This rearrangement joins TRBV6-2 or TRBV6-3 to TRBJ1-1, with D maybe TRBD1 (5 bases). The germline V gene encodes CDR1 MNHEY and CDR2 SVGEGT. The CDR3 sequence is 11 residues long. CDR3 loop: CVCEGNAEAFF. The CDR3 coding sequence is TGTGTCTGCGAGGGGAATGCTGAAGCTTTCTTT.

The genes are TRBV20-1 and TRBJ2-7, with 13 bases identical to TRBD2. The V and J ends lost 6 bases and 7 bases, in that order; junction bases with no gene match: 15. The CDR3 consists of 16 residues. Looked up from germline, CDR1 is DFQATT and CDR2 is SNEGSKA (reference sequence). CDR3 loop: CSASPRTSGSYNEQYF. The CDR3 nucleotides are TGCAGTGCCTCACCTCGGACTAGCGGGAGCTACAATGAGCAGTACTTC.

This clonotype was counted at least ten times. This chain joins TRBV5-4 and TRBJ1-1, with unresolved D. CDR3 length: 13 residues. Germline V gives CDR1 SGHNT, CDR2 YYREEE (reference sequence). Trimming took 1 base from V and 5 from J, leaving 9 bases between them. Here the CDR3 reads CASSLQEGTEAFF. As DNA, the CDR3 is TGTGCCAGCAGCTTGCAGGAAGGGACTGAAGCTTTCTTT.

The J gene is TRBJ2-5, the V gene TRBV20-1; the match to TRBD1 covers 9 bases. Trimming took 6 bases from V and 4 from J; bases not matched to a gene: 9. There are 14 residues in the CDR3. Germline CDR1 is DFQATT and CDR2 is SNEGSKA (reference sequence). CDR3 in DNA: TGCAGTGCAGTCCCGGGACAGGGAGCAGAGACCCAGTACTTC. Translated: CSAVPGQGAETQYF.

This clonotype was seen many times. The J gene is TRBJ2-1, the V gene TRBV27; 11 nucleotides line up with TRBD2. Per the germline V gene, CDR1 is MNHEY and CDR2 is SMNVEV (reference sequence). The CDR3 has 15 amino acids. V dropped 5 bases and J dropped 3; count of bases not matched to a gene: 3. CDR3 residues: CASSRGTSGYNEQFF. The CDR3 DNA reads TGTGCCAGCAGTCGCGGGACTAGCGGCTACAATGAGCAGTTCTTC.